These 23 T cell receptor beta chains were sequenced from one sample in a study of radiotherapy plus CTLA-4 blockade in lung cancer. The data were produced by immunoSEQ multiplex PCR, yet TCRdb's version contains in-frame clones alone and is incomplete. The sample gives tens of thousands of clones, 65% to 80% of which show up once; 3% to 4% is in the top ten. The sample was peripheral blood, taken from a patient treated with radiotherapy plus ipilimumab. The receptors shown here come from a human donor with non-small cell lung cancer who had a partial response to radiotherapy plus ipilimumab.

This clone appeared a few times. The chain recombines TRBV10-3 with TRBJ1-1, with 8 nucleotides matching TRBD1. Germline V gene lookup returns CDR1 ENHRY and CDR2 SYGVKD. The ends lost 8 bases at V and 1 base at J; junction bases unmatched: 6. The CDR3 totals 14 residues. The CDR3 loop is CAILSGGRNTEAFF. The CDR3 bases are TGTGCCATCCTTTCAGGGGGCAGGAACACTGAAGCTTTCTTT.

The CDR3 reads CASSPWDGSSYNSPLHF. The CDR3, as DNA: TGTGCCAGCAGCCCCTGGGACGGGAGCTCCTATAATTCACCCCTCCACTTT. The chain has TRBV7-6 and TRBJ1-6; D is perhaps TRBD1 (5 bases). Germline values: CDR1 SGHVS, CDR2 FNYEAQ. Trimming stripped 5 bases from V and 0 bases from J, with 14 bases between. The CDR3 extends over 17 amino acids.

This chain uses TRBV12-5 with TRBJ2-7; the match to TRBD2 covers 8 bases. CDR1 is LGHNT, CDR2 FRNRAP, per germline. This CDR3 contains 16 residues. The junction had 12 bases not matched to a gene; V was cut back by 6 bases and J by 2 bases. The CDR3 nucleotides are TGTGCTAGTGGCCCGACGGGGGGGGGCCCTACCTACGAGCAGTACTTC. It is translated as CASGPTGGGPTYEQYF.

The chain uses TRBV2 and TRBJ2-1; D gene uncertain. The CDR3 has 13 residues. The germline CDR1 and CDR2 sequences are SNHLY and FYNNEI. Trimming stripped 3 bases from V and 3 bases from J, with 6 bases between. In DNA form, the CDR3 reads TGTGCCAGCAGTGACGACTTCTACAATGAGCAGTTCTTC. Protein sequence: CASSDDFYNEQFF.

V and J are TRBV19 and TRBJ2-3, with 8 positions matching TRBD2. Unmatched junction bases numbered 10, after V lost 6 bases and J lost 5 bases. The CDR3 length is 15 residues. Germline V gene lookup returns CDR1 LNHDA and CDR2 SQIVND (reference sequence). CDR3 DNA: TGTGCCAGTAGCCTACCCGGCGGGGGGAGAGATACGCAGTATTTT. Amino acids: CASSLPGGGRDTQYF.

The genes are TRBV19 and TRBJ2-7; weak D call: TRBD2 (5 bases). With 1 base removed from V and 1 base from J, the gap between germline ends came to 8 bases. The CDR3 totals 14 residues. The germline V gene has CDR1 LNHDA and CDR2 SQIVND (reference sequence). CDR3 DNA sequence: TGTGCCAGTAGTATAGGAGAGGGTTCCTACGAGCAGTACTTC. Protein sequence: CASSIGEGSYEQYF.

Only a few counts were recorded for this clone. This sequence joins TRBV5-1 and TRBJ2-3; D perhaps matches TRBD1 (5 bases). This CDR3 contains 18 residues. Germline V CDR1 and CDR2: SGHRS, YFSETQ. The V end lost 3 bases, the J end lost 3 bases, and 23 bases lay between the germline ends. Here the CDR3 reads CASSSSTEAVKWTDTQYF. For the CDR3, the DNA is TGCGCCAGCAGCTCCTCGACAGAGGCGGTAAAATGGACAGATACGCAGTATTTT.

The gene calls are TRBV4-1 and TRBJ2-5, with 7 bases fitting TRBD1. The germline gives CDR1 MGHRA, CDR2 YSYEKL. This CDR3 spans 15 amino acids. Germline trimming cut 0 bases from V and 1 base from J; bases unmatched to any gene: 2. CDR3 region: CASSQDGTVQETQYF. The CDR3 nucleotides are TGCGCCAGCAGCCAAGATGGGACAGTCCAAGAGACCCAGTACTTC.

The J gene is TRBJ1-1, the V gene TRBV9; 9 bases match TRBD1. Germline CDR1 reads SGDLS; CDR2 reads YYNGEE. V was pared by 0 bases and J by 2 bases, with 8 bases of the junction left unmatched. The CDR3 is made up of 17 amino acids. The CDR3 region has the DNA TGTGCCAGCAGCGTAGCTGGGACAGGGAAAGTAAACACTGAAGCTTTCTTT. Residues: CASSVAGTGKVNTEAFF.

The rearrangement uses TRBV10-3 and TRBJ2-7; 9 bases map to TRBD2. V shed 10 bases and J 1 base; nucleotides not matched to a gene: 8. CDR3 length: 14 amino acids. CDR1 and CDR2 (germline): ENHRY, SYGVKD. The CDR3 DNA reads TGTGCCACATTAGCGGGGGCCCTATCCTACGAGCAGTACTTC. It encodes CATLAGALSYEQYF.

V and J are TRBV28 and TRBJ2-1, with D tentatively TRBD2 (5 bases). The CDR3 runs to 12 residues. V dropped 3 bases and J dropped 8 bases, with 8 bases sitting between them. The germline V gene has CDR1 MDHEN and CDR2 SYDVKM. CDR3 DNA sequence: TGTGCCAGCAGTTTCGGGATCTATGAGCAGTTCTTC. It translates to CASSFGIYEQFF.

In this sample, this clone turned up once. The chain has TRBV4-3 and TRBJ2-4; D is undetermined. Germline assignment: CDR1 LGHNA and CDR2 YSLEER. The CDR3 has 15 amino acids. Trimming shortened V by 1 base and J by 0 bases, and 7 bases separated the two germline ends. CDR3 protein: CASSQAHGAKNIQYF. DNA for the CDR3: TGCGCCAGCAGCCAAGCCCACGGAGCCAAAAACATTCAGTACTTC.

The chain couples TRBV9 to TRBJ2-7; 9 bases are shared with TRBD2. J gave up 3 bases and V 3 bases, and 7 bases lay outside the gene matches. The germline V gene encodes CDR1 SGDLS and CDR2 YYNGEE. The CDR3 extends over 15 amino acids. CDR3 loop: CASSEGTSSFYEQYF. Here the CDR3 DNA reads TGTGCCAGCAGCGAAGGGACTAGCTCCTTCTACGAGCAGTACTTC. Using reference TRBV9 and TRBJ2-7 for the parts outside the CDR3, the full variable domain is DSGVTQTPKHLITATGQRVTLRCSPRSGDLSVYWYQQSLDQGLQFLIQYYNGEERAKGNILERFSAQQFPDLHSELNLSSLELGDSALYFCASSEGTSSFYEQYFGPGTRLTVT.

The table lists this clone with a count of one. This sequence joins TRBV7-2 and TRBJ2-4; 15 nucleotides line up with TRBD2. Germline CDR1 is SGHTA and CDR2 is FQGNSA. Trimming removed 1 base from V and 3 bases from J; junction bases left unmatched: 7. The CDR3 contains 19 residues. CDR3 region: CASSLGTSGGGGVKNIQYF. The CDR3 nucleotides read TGTGCCAGCAGCTTAGGGACTAGCGGGGGGGGCGGGGTCAAAAACATTCAGTACTTC. Combining the CDR3 with reference TRBV7-2 and TRBJ2-4 gives the whole variable domain GAGVSQSPSNKVTEKGKDVELRCDPISGHTALYWYRQSLGQGLEFLIYFQGNSAPDKSGLPSDRFSAERTGGSVSTLTIQRTQQEDSAVYLCASSLGTSGGGGVKNIQYFGAGTRLSVL.

This clone was detected once. The rearrangement links TRBV9 to TRBJ2-1; TRBD2 matches at 9 bases. Germline CDR1 reads SGDLS; CDR2 reads YYNGEE. This CDR3 is built from 14 residues. The V gene end was trimmed by 0 bases and the J gene end by 13 bases; junction bases not matched to a gene: 8. CDR3 amino acids: CASSVAGTSGRQFF. CDR3 nucleotide sequence: TGTGCCAGCAGCGTAGCAGGAACTAGCGGGCGCCAGTTCTTC. The full variable domain, in which reference TRBV9 and TRBJ2-1 provide the parts outside the CDR3, is DSGVTQTPKHLITATGQRVTLRCSPRSGDLSVYWYQQSLDQGLQFLIQYYNGEERAKGNILERFSAQQFPDLHSELNLSSLELGDSALYFCASSVAGTSGRQFFGPGTRLTVL.

This sequence joins TRBV6-5 and TRBJ2-7; D is unresolved. Germline V lookup: CDR1 MNHEY, CDR2 SVGAGI. The CDR3 has 13 residues. V was trimmed by 2 bases and J by 6 bases, leaving 11 bases between them. This CDR3 reads CASSYIAGGEQYF. CDR3 DNA sequence: TGTGCCAGCAGTTACATAGCCGGCGGCGAGCAGTACTTC.

The V and J genes are TRBV28 and TRBJ2-2; 8 positions match TRBD1. V was clipped by 6 bases and J by 4 bases; unmatched bases: 7. Germline CDR1 MDHEN, CDR2 SYDVKM. The CDR3 totals 15 residues. CDR3 sequence (DNA): TGTGCCAGCAGCCTGGGACAGGTCCGCACCGGGGAGCTGTTTTTT. Amino acids: CASSLGQVRTGELFF.

The V call is TRBV4-2, the J call TRBJ2-3, with 8 bases identical to TRBD2. Germline-derived CDR1 and CDR2 are LGHNA and YNFKEQ. J lost 6 bases, V lost 5 bases, and 13 bases had no gene match. CDR3 length: 16 amino acids. CDR3 protein: CASSVRGTGGLDTQYF. As DNA, the CDR3 is TGTGCCAGCAGCGTAAGGGGAACGGGGGGGCTTGATACGCAGTATTTT.

CDR3 nucleotide sequence: TGCGCCAGCTCAGGGGGCCATGGCTACACCTTC. It translates to CASSGGHGYTF. The V call is TRBV10-1, the J call TRBJ1-2; 8 nucleotides agree with TRBD1. The germline V gene encodes CDR1 WNHNN and CDR2 SYGVQD (reference sequence). The V segment lost 8 bases and the J segment 6 bases; nucleotides outside the gene matches: 2. The CDR3 has 11 amino acids.

The gene calls are TRBV11-2 and TRBJ1-1; 8 bases are shared with TRBD1. This CDR3 region has 14 residues. Germline lookup yields CDR1 SGHAT and CDR2 FQNNGV. The V gene end was trimmed by 5 bases and the J gene end by 7 bases; junction bases not matched to a gene: 9. For the CDR3, the DNA is TGTGCCAGCAGCAGACTACAGGGGGGGAGTGAAGCTTTCTTT. It translates to CASSRLQGGSEAFF.

The J gene is TRBJ1-2, the V gene TRBV9; 9 nucleotides agree with TRBD1. The CDR3 covers 16 residues. Germline V CDR1 and CDR2: SGDLS, YYNGEE. Trimming took 1 base from V and 2 from J; bases not matched to a gene: 6. This chain's CDR3 is CASSVTQGAFNYGYTF. The CDR3, as DNA: TGTGCCAGCAGCGTAACACAGGGGGCTTTCAACTATGGCTACACCTTC.

This chain uses TRBV9 with TRBJ1-2; the D gene is possibly TRBD1 (5 bases). Trimming took off 1 base at V and 0 bases at J, with 7 bases between the two ends. The length of the CDR3 is 14 residues. From germline, CDR1 is SGDLS and CDR2 YYNGEE. Here the CDR3 reads CASSVTGTNYGYTF. The CDR3 region has the DNA TGTGCCAGCAGCGTAACAGGAACTAACTATGGCTACACCTTC.

This clone was seen a few times. V gene TRBV6-5 combines with J gene TRBJ1-6; D not certain. V dropped 8 bases and J dropped 10 bases, with 15 bases sitting between them. The CDR3 extends over 13 amino acids. The germline V gene has CDR1 MNHEY and CDR2 SVGAGI. The CDR3: CASRRGFNSPLHF. The CDR3 DNA follows: TGTGCCAGCCGACGAGGGTTCAACTCACCCCTCCACTTT.